This is a list of T cell receptor beta chains from one sample in a study of chemoradiotherapy in HPV16-positive cancers. Sequenced by immunoSEQ multiplex PCR; TCRdb stores in-frame clones only, minus some. The sample lists 4,000 to 5,000 clones; over 70% were seen once. The specimen was tumor tissue, collected from a patient who underwent chemoradiotherapy. Every receptor here comes from a human donor with HPV-associated anogenital cancer. Both conserved end residues are trimmed from each CDR3.

cdr3_aa v_call
AWSIQGAGGGYT TRBV30
ASSFGANQPQH TRBV19
ASSYSQLEGNEQF TRBV6-6
ASSVSVGGDNEQF TRBV9
ASTGEGGTEAF TRBV5-1
ASSPAAGELF TRBV9
ASSPSTGNYEQY TRBV11-2
ASSPPEGQGRTTGELF TRBV5-4
ASSFGDREADTQY TRBV7-2
ASSLSANQETQY TRBV5-1
ASSLVDQPQH TRBV7-9
ASSKTGTSGSYEQY TRBV19
ASSDRGNYGYT TRBV6-6
SVRGNEQF TRBV20-1
ASRPLQGNTEAF TRBV10-2
ASSGRDYDYEQY TRBV9
ASTTDLGGASHEQF TRBV11-1
ASSGGQGINYGYT TRBV9
ASSHSGTYEQY TRBV6-1
ASSLSQGTDTQY TRBV7-6
ASSVDRGHEKLF TRBV7-6
ASSLRDRGLYGYGYT TRBV7-6
ASSLFQGSQEKLF TRBV28
SALFLGEQY TRBV20-1
ASSPPPGQGSF TRBV18
ASNQGGNYGYT TRBV12-5
ASSLTAGGNTGELF TRBV7-3
ASRGANGDQY TRBV19
ASSFFGGMRDGYT TRBV5-1
ASESAKLDRGEQF TRBV9
ASSNRSPRTDTQY TRBV7-2
ASSNTGELF TRBV27
ASSSGLAYEQY TRBV11-2
ASSVGLGQGDGETQY TRBV9
ASSIEGRGVGGYT TRBV19
ASSWTGSTGELF TRBV5-1
ASSYGAYSNQPQH TRBV6-6
ASSLISGTDTQY TRBV7-2
ASSQGQGGNTEAF TRBV4-1
SARDRRAQY TRBV20-1